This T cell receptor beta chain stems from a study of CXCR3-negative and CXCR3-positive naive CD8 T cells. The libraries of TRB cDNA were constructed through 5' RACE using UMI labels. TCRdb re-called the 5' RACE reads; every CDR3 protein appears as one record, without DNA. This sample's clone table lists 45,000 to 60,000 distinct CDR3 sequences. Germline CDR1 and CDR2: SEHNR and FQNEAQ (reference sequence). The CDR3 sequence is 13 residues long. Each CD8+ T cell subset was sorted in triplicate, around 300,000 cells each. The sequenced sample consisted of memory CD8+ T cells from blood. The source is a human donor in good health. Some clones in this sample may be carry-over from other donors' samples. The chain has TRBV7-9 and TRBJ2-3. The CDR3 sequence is CASSLAVVDTQYF.